The sequence of this TCR beta chain was determined in a study of shared clonotypes between healthy human individuals. Study-wide context: Used for every donor were three CD4 naive, three CD4 memory, two CD8 naive and one CD8 memory plate.

Deep level was the assay's run setting. Profiling relied on immunoSEQ multiplex PCR, and the TCRdb table lists in-frame clones only, not all of them. The sample lists around 1.5 million clones; nearly 99% were seen once. Germline values: CDR1 SGHKS, CDR2 YYEKEE (reference sequence). This CDR3 comprises 14 residues. Trimming took 5 bases from V and 4 from J, leaving 12 bases between them. The material sequenced was naive CD4+ T cells sorted from blood. Subset of the sample: CD45RA+ positively selected. The receptor was isolated from a man younger than 40 in good health. The V call is TRBV5-5, the J call TRBJ1-4; the D is unclear. CDR3 nucleotide sequence: TGTGCCAGCAGACAACGTGTTAATAATGAAAAACTGTTTTTT. Translation: CASRQRVNNEKLFF.